The clone carrying this T cell receptor beta chain was recorded only once. As processed by the authors: Amplification of reference gene primers was used by the study to estimate nucleated cell counts. Here immunoSEQ multiplex PCR was the method, and the copy in TCRdb shows in-frame clones only, minus some. Clone size and the V and J calls come from that table; the DNA yielded D and trimming. This table has around 100,000 clones, around nine tenths appearing once. This specimen comes from a study of blood T cell repertoires in COVID-19. Study information: The United States, Italy and Spain supplied acute and convalescent COVID-19 samples.

This CDR3 is built from 12 residues. Germline lookup yields CDR1 SQVTM and CDR2 ANQGSEA. V was cut by 8 bases and J by 5 bases, with 15 bases left in between. V and J are TRBV29-1 and TRBJ1-1; D call uncertain. This sequence was found in a man in his forties with acute or convalescent COVID-19. Sequencing was done on a sample of peripheral blood. The CDR3 DNA follows: TGCAGCCAAAAGGGTCCGGGGACTGAAGCTTTCTTT. Its protein product is CSQKGPGTEAFF.